These 32 T cell receptor beta chains came from one sample sequenced in a study of blood T cell repertoires in COVID-19. Using immunoSEQ multiplex PCR, the repertoire was profiled, and TCRdb retains in-frame clones only, with some absent. Of 130,000 to 150,000 clones listed, 70% to 90% are singletons. Sequencing was performed on peripheral blood. These receptors were taken from a man aged 55 to 70 with active or convalescent COVID-19.

V gene TRBV2 combines with J gene TRBJ1-1; 8 bases agree with TRBD1. Looked up from germline, CDR1 is SNHLY and CDR2 is FYNNEI. V gave up 5 bases and J gave up 4 bases; unmatched junction bases: 6. This CDR3 region has 14 residues. The CDR3 protein is CASSSRGQGTEAFF. DNA of the CDR3: TGTGCCAGCAGTTCCAGGGGGCAGGGCACTGAAGCTTTCTTT.

This chain connects TRBV6-5 to TRBJ2-7; tentatively, D is TRBD2 (5 bases). V dropped 3 bases and J dropped 3 bases, with 9 bases sitting between them. The germline CDR1 and CDR2 sequences are MNHEY and SVGAGI. The CDR3 runs to 13 residues. The DNA of the CDR3 is TGTGCCAGCAGTTATCGGGGTTACTACGAGCAGTACTTC. Protein product: CASSYRGYYEQYF.

The V call is TRBV19, the J call TRBJ1-5; D gene ambiguous. V lost 5 bases and J 5 bases, leaving 10 bases between the germline ends. The V gene's germline CDR1 is LNHDA and CDR2 SQIVND (reference sequence). This CDR3 spans 13 amino acids. CDR3: CASSARRDQPQHF. The CDR3 nucleotides read TGTGCCAGTAGTGCCCGGCGGGATCAGCCCCAGCATTTT. Full variable domain (missing parts from reference TRBV19 and TRBJ1-5): DGGITQSPKYLFRKEGQNVTLSCEQNLNHDAMYWYRQDPGQGLRLIYYSQIVNDFQKGDIAEGYSVSREKKESFPLTVTSAQKNPTAFYLCASSARRDQPQHFGDGTRLSIL.

V is TRBV5-1 and J is TRBJ2-2, with 11 bases aligning to TRBD2. Germline V lookup: CDR1 SGHRS, CDR2 YFSETQ. This CDR3 comprises 18 residues. V shed 3 bases, J shed 4 bases, and the junction held 11 bases outside the gene matches. The CDR3 nucleotides read TGCGCCAGCAGCTCTATAGCGGGAGGGATAGCGGGCACCGGGGAGCTGTTTTTT. This encodes CASSSIAGGIAGTGELFF.

The chain uses TRBV7-6 and TRBJ2-5; possible D gene TRBD2, 5 bases. The length of the CDR3 is 12 residues. V shed 8 bases and J shed 4 bases, with 11 bases lying between them. The germline CDR1 and CDR2 sequences are SGHVS and FNYEAQ. Here the CDR3 reads CASGSFGETQYF. CDR3 nucleotides: TGTGCCAGCGGGAGCTTCGGAGAGACCCAGTACTTC.

This chain connects TRBV7-2 to TRBJ2-5; D remains ambiguous. The CDR3 covers 13 residues. Trimming left V 2 bases short and J 5 bases short, with 9 bases between. Germline V lookup: CDR1 SGHTA, CDR2 FQGNSA. The CDR3 protein is CASSLSQRETQYF. The CDR3 DNA reads TGTGCCAGCAGCTTATCCCAACGGGAGACCCAGTACTTC.

Here the CDR3 DNA reads TGCGCCAGCAGCCAGGCTTCCGGGACAGTATACGAGCAGTACTTC. Amino acids: CASSQASGTVYEQYF. The V and J genes are TRBV4-3 and TRBJ2-7, with TRBD1 matching 7 bases. The CDR3 spans 15 residues. The V segment lost 3 bases and the J segment 4 bases; nucleotides outside the gene matches: 9. The V gene's germline CDR1 is LGHNA and CDR2 YSLEER.

This clone was seen once. The chain couples TRBV5-1 to TRBJ1-1, with D possibly TRBD1 on 6 matching bases. From germline, CDR1 is SGHRS and CDR2 YFSETQ. Deletions cut 0 bases from V and 12 bases from J, with 12 bases between. There are 12 residues in the CDR3. The CDR3 region has the DNA TGCGCCAGCAGCTTGGTAGGGGGTAGGTCTTTCTTT. Residues: CASSLVGGRSFF.

The rearrangement uses TRBV5-6 and TRBJ1-6, with D unclear. Germline CDR1 SGHDT, CDR2 YYEEEE. V lost 0 bases and J lost 13, with 8 bases in between. CDR3 length equals 12 residues. CDR3 in DNA: TGTGCCAGCAGCTTGGGTGGTAGCCCCCTCCACTTT. It translates to CASSLGGSPLHF.

The rearrangement joins TRBV7-8 to TRBJ1-5; D gene ambiguous. Trimming left V 6 bases short and J 0 bases short, with 9 bases between. The CDR3 extends over 14 amino acids. CDR1 and CDR2 (germline): SGHVS, FQNEAQ. Written as DNA, the CDR3 is TGTGCCAGCAGTCTGGGCATTAGCAATCAGCCCCAGCATTTT. It encodes CASSLGISNQPQHF.

The CDR3 bases are TGCGCCAGCAGCTTGGCCGGAGGGGCGTCCAATTCACCCCTCCACTTT. Translated, it gives CASSLAGGASNSPLHF. The chain joins TRBV5-1 to TRBJ1-6; TRBD1 might be the D (5 bases). The CDR3 covers 16 residues. Germline V lookup: CDR1 SGHRS, CDR2 YFSETQ. V lost 0 bases and J lost 7, with 14 bases in between.

This chain uses TRBV7-3 with TRBJ2-7; no definite D call. Germline-derived CDR1 and CDR2 are SGHTA and FQGTGA. The CDR3 length is 14 residues. Trimming removed 5 bases at V and 0 bases at J, with 11 bases between. CDR3 amino acids: CASSPSSFSYEQYF. CDR3 bases: TGTGCCAGCAGCCCCTCAAGCTTCTCCTACGAGCAGTACTTC.

This chain connects TRBV19 to TRBJ2-3; possibly TRBD2 for D (5 bases). The CDR3 runs to 13 residues. Trimming pared 4 bases from V and 10 bases from J, leaving 15 bases between. Germline V gives CDR1 LNHDA, CDR2 SQIVND (reference sequence). In DNA form, the CDR3 reads TGTGCCAGTAGTAGGGAGAGGATTGGTGCGCAGTATTTT. Protein product: CASSRERIGAQYF.

The V and J genes are TRBV3-1 (or the pseudogene TRBV3-2) and TRBJ1-5, with TRBD1 as a possible D gene (5 bases). The CDR3 runs 17 residues. Trimming took off 4 bases at V and 0 bases at J, with 16 bases between the two ends. Germline V gene sequence: CDR1 LGHDT, CDR2 YNNKEL (reference sequence). The CDR3 DNA reads TGTGCCAGCAGCCCCACGGGGGGGGACCTTAGCAATCAGCCCCAGCATTTT. Translation: CASSPTGGDLSNQPQHF.

The genes are TRBV2 and TRBJ1-6; D not certain. The V gene's germline CDR1 is SNHLY and CDR2 FYNNEI. This CDR3 region has 14 residues. V shed 11 bases and J shed 4 bases, with 15 bases lying between them. CDR3 in amino acids: CAGGPGSYNSPLHF. The DNA of the CDR3 is TGTGCCGGCGGGCCGGGCTCGTATAATTCACCCCTCCACTTT.

The chain carries TRBV7-9 and TRBJ2-3, with 11 bases lining up with TRBD1. CDR3 size: 15 residues. The germline V gene encodes CDR1 SEHNR and CDR2 FQNEAQ (reference sequence). Trimming at V came to 5 bases and at J to 5 bases, leaving 6 bases not matched to a gene. CDR3 residues: CASSVHGTGGDTQYF. The DNA of the CDR3 is TGTGCCAGCAGCGTACATGGGACAGGGGGAGATACGCAGTATTTT.

The gene calls are TRBV7-2 and TRBJ1-5; D remains unclear. Deletions cut 5 bases from V and 3 bases from J, with 11 bases between. There are 14 residues in the CDR3. Germline CDR1 and CDR2: SGHTA and FQGNSA. The CDR3 region has the DNA TGTGCCAGCAGCACACGCGGGCCCAATCAGCCCCAGCATTTT. Residues: CASSTRGPNQPQHF.

The chain joins TRBV4-1 to TRBJ2-3, with D uncertain. Deletions cut 0 bases from V and 0 bases from J, with 19 bases between. Germline V gene sequence: CDR1 MGHRA, CDR2 YSYEKL. The CDR3 extends over 19 amino acids. CDR3 sequence (DNA): TGCGCCAGCAGCCAAGATGTGCCCGTTACCGGCGGTAGCACAGATACGCAGTATTTT. It is translated as CASSQDVPVTGGSTDTQYF.

V and J are TRBV27 and TRBJ1-6; possible D gene TRBD1, 6 bases. Germline CDR1 MNHEY, CDR2 SMNVEV (reference sequence). CDR3 length equals 14 residues. V gave up 2 bases and J gave up 7 bases, with 9 bases separating them. CDR3 bases: TGTGCCAGCAGTTTAGGACAGCCGAATTCACCCCTCCACTTT. It translates to CASSLGQPNSPLHF.

The V call is TRBV12-2, the J call TRBJ2-1; the table's D gene call, TRBD2, was not cross checked with the DNA. TRBV12-2 is classified as a pseudogene. The CDR3 length is 16 residues. CDR3 in DNA: TGTGCAAGTCGCTCGATTAGCGGGAACTCCTACAATGAGCAGTTCTTC. Its protein is CASRSISGNSYNEQFF.

This clone was observed a single time. The J gene is TRBJ2-7, the V gene TRBV7-2; TRBD2 agrees at 7 bases. This CDR3 region has 15 residues. V was pared by 4 bases and J by 2 bases, with 8 bases of the junction left unmatched. The germline V gene encodes CDR1 SGHTA and CDR2 FQGNSA. The CDR3, as DNA: TGTGCCAGCAGCTCTGAGGCTAGCGGCCCCTACGAGCAGTACTTC. The encoded protein is CASSSEASGPYEQYF.

In its sample, this clone was seen once. This rearrangement joins TRBV27 to TRBJ1-5; the D gene is possibly TRBD1 (5 bases). Trimming shortened V by 11 bases and J by 11 bases, and 13 bases separated the two germline ends. CDR1 and CDR2 from the germline V gene are MNHEY and SMNVEV (reference sequence). CDR3 size: 10 residues. CDR3 bases: TGTGCCTCAACCGGGGGAGCCCAGCATTTT. Translating it yields CASTGGAQHF.

The chain has TRBV28 and TRBJ1-1; weak D call: TRBD1 (6 bases). Germline V gene data show CDR1 as MDHEN and CDR2 as SYDVKM. CDR3 length: 13 residues. With 9 bases removed from V and 4 bases from J, the gap between germline ends came to 15 bases. The CDR3 region has the DNA TGTGCCAGTCCGAAAACAGGGTCCACTGAAGCTTTCTTT. Translated: CASPKTGSTEAFF.

The CDR3 region is CASGGDSNQPQHF. CDR3 DNA: TGCGCCAGCGGGGGGGATAGCAATCAGCCCCAGCATTTT. The V and J genes are TRBV10-1 and TRBJ1-5; D possibly corresponds to TRBD1 (5 bases). V shed 8 bases and J shed 0 bases, with 8 bases lying between them. The CDR3 has 13 amino acids. CDR1 and CDR2 (germline): WNHNN, SYGVQD (reference sequence).

The rearrangement uses TRBV9 and TRBJ1-3; D remains ambiguous. The germline V and J ends were trimmed by 0 bases and 2 bases, with 3 bases remaining between them. The CDR3 covers 13 residues. Germline loops: CDR1 SGDLS, CDR2 YYNGEE. CDR3 DNA: TGTGCCAGCAGCGTAGCTACTGGAAACACCATATATTTT. This codes for CASSVATGNTIYF.

This chain joins TRBV5-4 and TRBJ1-1; 10 positions agree with TRBD1. V dropped 5 bases and J dropped 0; count of bases not matched to a gene: 1. Looked up from germline, CDR1 is SGHNT and CDR2 is YYREEE (reference sequence). This CDR3 has 14 residues. This CDR3 reads CASRTGGVNTEAFF. The CDR3 DNA reads as TGTGCCAGCAGGACAGGGGGCGTGAACACTGAAGCTTTCTTT.

The chain carries TRBV11-3 and TRBJ1-1, with D uncertain. CDR1 is SGHNT and CDR2 is YENEEA in the germline V gene. The CDR3 is 15 amino acids. V dropped 2 bases and J dropped 0 bases, with 10 bases sitting between them. For the CDR3, the DNA is TGTGCCAGCAGCTTATTGGTAACTATGAACACTGAAGCTTTCTTT. Translated: CASSLLVTMNTEAFF.

The genes are TRBV2 and TRBJ2-1; 7 bases match TRBD2. Germline CDR1 SNHLY, CDR2 FYNNEI. The junction had 11 bases not matched to a gene; V was cut back by 3 bases and J by 15 bases. CDR3 length equals 13 residues. The CDR3, as DNA: TGTGCCAGCAGTGAGGCGGGGGTTCATGTAGGGTTCTTC. Protein sequence: CASSEAGVHVGFF.

This chain joins TRBV5-6 and TRBJ2-1; D perhaps matches TRBD2 (6 bases). CDR1 SGHDT and CDR2 YYEEEE come from the germline V gene. The CDR3 loop spans 14 amino acids. The V end was cut by 5 bases, the J end by 8 bases, with 17 bases between. For the CDR3, the DNA is TGTGCCAGCAGGCCCTGGGTGGGGGGTGATGAGCAGTTCTTC. Translation: CASRPWVGGDEQFF. The variable domain in full, with the rest retrieved from reference TRBV5-6 and TRBJ2-1, is DAGVTQSPTHLIKTRGQQVTLRCSPKSGHDTVSWYQQALGQGPQFIFQYYEEEERQRGNFPDRFSGHQFPNYSSELNVNALLLGDSALYLCASRPWVGGDEQFFGPGTRLTVL.

The gene calls are TRBV19 and TRBJ2-5; 7 bases fit TRBD2. The V and J ends lost 5 bases and 4 bases, in that order; junction bases with no gene match: 13. The V gene's germline CDR1 is LNHDA and CDR2 SQIVND (reference sequence). CDR3 length equals 16 residues. This CDR3 reads CASSRTWGGVAETQYF. The CDR3 DNA follows: TGTGCCAGTAGTCGGACCTGGGGAGGGGTAGCAGAGACCCAGTACTTC.

The chain links TRBV2 to TRBJ1-1; 9 nucleotides line up with TRBD1. Germline assignment: CDR1 SNHLY and CDR2 FYNNEI. The CDR3 is 14 residues long. The J segment lost 4 bases and the V segment lost 5 bases, leaving 5 bases of the junction unmatched. CDR3 protein: CASSPDRGGTEAFF. As DNA, the CDR3 is TGTGCCAGCAGTCCGGACAGGGGAGGCACTGAAGCTTTCTTT.

CDR3 DNA: TGTGCCAGCAGCCTTAGCGGGAGCTCCTCAGATACGCAGTATTTT. It encodes CASSLSGSSSDTQYF. The chain joins TRBV3-1 (or the pseudogene TRBV3-2) to TRBJ2-3, with 9 bases that match TRBD2. Losses at the gene ends were 4 bases for V and 4 bases for J; bases not matched to a gene: 6. The CDR3 covers 15 residues. The germline CDR1 and CDR2 sequences are LGHDT and YNNKEL (reference sequence).